This is a list of T cell receptor beta chains from one sample in a study of blood T cell repertoires in COVID-19. Profiled with immunoSEQ multiplex PCR; TCRdb holds only in-frame clones, not every one. The sample records over 50,000 clones, roughly 89% being singletons. The sequenced sample consisted of peripheral blood. Every receptor here comes from an older man with acute or convalescent COVID-19. The CDR3 runs from the conserved cysteine through the conserved F or W. A D gene is named only where the DNA matches it firmly. The size field is filled for only some rows; it gives once, few, many or a size class.

j_call clone_size v_call d_call cdr3_nt cdr3_aa
TRBJ2-5 - TRBV6-6 TRBD1 TGTGCCAGCAGTCAGGGGGCCCGGGCCCAGTACTTC CASSQGARAQYF
TRBJ1-3 once TRBV4-1 TRBD1 TGCGCCAGCAGCCCCGGACAGGGGATGGGTGGAAACACCATATATTTT CASSPGQGMGGNTIYF
TRBJ2-1 once TRBV6-1 - TGTGCCAGCAGTGAAGCGACAGGTTCCTACCAACAGGAGTTCTTC CASSEATGSYQQEFF
TRBJ1-3 - TRBV7-2 - TGTGCCAGCAGCTCCAGTTGGGGGGGAAGGAACACCATATATTTT CASSSSWGGRNTIYF
TRBJ1-2 - TRBV21-1 - TGTGCCAGCAGCTCCCGAGAGGTTTATGGCTACACCTTC CASSSREVYGYTF
TRBJ1-4 once TRBV18 - TGTGCCAGCTCACCACAACAGGGCAATAATGAAAAACTGTTTTTT CASSPQQGNNEKLFF
TRBJ1-1 - TRBV27 TRBD1 TGTGCCAGCAGTTTAAGACAGGGGGTCACTGAAGCTTTCTTT CASSLRQGVTEAFF
TRBJ1-6 - TRBV3-1/TRBV3-2 - TGTGCCAGCAGCCCCGGGTTTCATAATTCACCCCTCCACTTT CASSPGFHNSPLHF
TRBJ1-1 - TRBV6-5 - TGTGCCAGCAGTTACAGGGGCCGTAACACTGAAGCTTTCTTT CASSYRGRNTEAFF
TRBJ2-7 - TRBV6-2/TRBV6-3 TRBD1 TGTGCCAGCAGTACCTGGACAGGGGTCGAGCAGTACTTC CASSTWTGVEQYF
TRBJ2-7 - TRBV7-9 TRBD1 TGTGCCAGCAGCTTAGGACAGGGGCCGACCTACGAGCAGTACTTC CASSLGQGPTYEQYF
TRBJ2-7 - TRBV29-1 TRBD2 TGCAGCGTTAGCTCCGGACTAGCGGGGAGCGAGCAGTACTTC CSVSSGLAGSEQYF
TRBJ2-1 - TRBV5-1 TRBD1 TGCGCCAGCAGCCGGGACAGGGATGTAAATGAGCAGTTCTTC CASSRDRDVNEQFF
TRBJ2-7 - TRBV6-5 - TGTGCCAGCAGTTACCCTGGCAGGGACTACGAGCAGTACTTC CASSYPGRDYEQYF
TRBJ2-6 once TRBV11-3 - TGTGCCAGCAGCCGAACCGGACAGCTGGGCTCTGGGGCCAACGTCCTGACTTTC CASSRTGQLGSGANVLTF
TRBJ1-1 - TRBV19 - TGTGCCAGTAGTATAGGAGGGGGGGACTCTCAGAAGCTTTTCTTT CASSIGGGDSQKLFF
TRBJ1-1 once TRBV7-3 - TGTGCCAGCAGCTTGTACCCCCGGGACTCGATGAACACTGAAGCTTTCTTT CASSLYPRDSMNTEAFF
TRBJ1-4 - TRBV7-9 - TGTGCCAGCAGCTTAGCGCGGGCAACTAATGAAAAACTGTTTTTT CASSLARATNEKLFF
TRBJ1-4 - TRBV30 - TGTGCCTGGTCTACAGGGTTAAATAATGAAAAACTGTTTTTT CAWSTGLNNEKLFF
TRBJ2-4 few TRBV5-4 TRBD2 TGTGCCAGCAGCACCGGGACTAGCGGCCTAGCCAAAAACATTCAGTACTTC CASSTGTSGLAKNIQYF
TRBJ2-1 - TRBV7-8 - TGTGCCAGCACCAAGACAGGTTCTCTAAATGAGCAGTTCTTC CASTKTGSLNEQFF
TRBJ2-5 - TRBV3-1/TRBV3-2 TRBD1 TGTGCCAGCAGCCAACGACAGGGGGGGGAGACCCAGTACTTC CASSQRQGGETQYF
TRBJ2-1 - TRBV14 TRBD1 TGTGCCAGCAGCCCTTGGACAGGGGAGGGCTCCTACAATGAGCAGTTCTTC CASSPWTGEGSYNEQFF
TRBJ2-1 - TRBV19 - TGTGCCAGTAGCCCCGAAGGGGGCAATGAGCAGTTCTTC CASSPEGGNEQFF
TRBJ2-3 - TRBV11-2 - TGTGCCAGCAGCGGCACAGGGACAGATACGCAGTATTTT CASSGTGTDTQYF
TRBJ2-5 - TRBV7-7 TRBD1 TGTGCTAGCAGCCCCACAGGGGGCGGAGAGACCCAGTACTTC CASSPTGGGETQYF
TRBJ2-3 once TRBV7-9 - TGTGCCAGCAGCTTTCATCCCACAGGGTCCCCACCAGATACGCAGTATTTT CASSFHPTGSPPDTQYF
TRBJ1-5 - TRBV6-5 - TGTGCCAGCAGTTACTCCGGGATTCGACAGCCCCAGCATTTT CASSYSGIRQPQHF
TRBJ2-7 once TRBV6-1 - TGTGCCAGCAGTGACAGGTTTGGGGGGTCTTACGAGCAGTACTTC CASSDRFGGSYEQYF
TRBJ1-5 - TRBV6-5 - TGTGCCAGCAGTTACGATGCGGGACCCAATCAGCCCCAGCATTTT CASSYDAGPNQPQHF
TRBJ2-3 - TRBV7-8 TRBD2 TGTGCCAGCAGCTTAGCGTCGGCTAGCGGGGCTACAGATACGCAGTATTTT CASSLASASGATDTQYF
TRBJ1-1 once TRBV6-5 TRBD1 TGTGCCAGCAGCTCACCCGGGACAGGGAAGACTGAAGCTTTCTTT CASSSPGTGKTEAFF
TRBJ2-5 - TRBV15 - TGTGCCACCAGCAGAGATCGGGAGACCCAGTACTTC CATSRDRETQYF
TRBJ1-2 - TRBV10-2 TRBD1 TGCGCCAGCAGTGCAGGGGGCTATGGCTACACCTTC CASSAGGYGYTF
TRBJ1-5 few TRBV7-8 - TGTGCCAGCAGCTTAGGGGGGCAAAGCAATCAGCCCCAGCATTTT CASSLGGQSNQPQHF